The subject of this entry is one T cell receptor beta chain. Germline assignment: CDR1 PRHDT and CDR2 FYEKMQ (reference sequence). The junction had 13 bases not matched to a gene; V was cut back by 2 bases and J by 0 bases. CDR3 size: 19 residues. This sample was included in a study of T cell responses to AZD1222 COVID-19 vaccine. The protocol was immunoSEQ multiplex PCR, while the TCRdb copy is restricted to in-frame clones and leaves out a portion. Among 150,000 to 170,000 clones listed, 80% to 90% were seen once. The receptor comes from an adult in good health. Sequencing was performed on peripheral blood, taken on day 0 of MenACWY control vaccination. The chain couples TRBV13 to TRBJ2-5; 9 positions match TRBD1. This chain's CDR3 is CASSLIPGQGFRDQETQYF. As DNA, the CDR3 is TGTGCCAGCAGCTTAATCCCGGGACAGGGATTCAGGGACCAAGAGACCCAGTACTTC.